The clone carrying this T cell receptor (beta chain) was seen just once. Antigen unknown. The data originate from a study of blood T cells in healthy people across ages. Study-level results: In older individuals, TCR beta diversity per million T cells was lower, falling roughly linearly with age.

It was with a sample-barcoded 5' primer and a J-beta primer mix that a second PCR of roughly 7 to 12 cycles was run. TCRdb reanalysed the 5' RACE reads using MiXCR and keeps one entry per CDR3 protein. Of over 1,500,000 distinct CDR3 sequences in the sample, roughly 43% were seen once. The V and J ends lost 6 bases and 4 bases respectively, with 15 bases between them. The CDR3 loop spans 13 amino acids. The V gene's germline CDR1 is SQVTM and CDR2 ANQGSEA. The rearrangement links TRBV29-1 to TRBJ1-1, with D perhaps TRBD1 (6 bases). Sequencing was done on a sample of blood. The sequence was collected from a human donor in good health. Here the CDR3 DNA reads TGCAGCGTGCACAGGGTCGGGGTCACTGAAGCTTTCTTT. It codes for CSVHRVGVTEAFF.